This T cell receptor (beta chain) was documented in a study of graft-versus-host responses after intestinal transplantation. Study information: Recipients uniformly received anti-thymocyte globulin induction, followed by tacrolimus and steroids for two to four years. Study outcomes and limitations: GvH clonotypes were identified within recipient marrow, with a subset emerging first in ileum or blood. Those patients showing graft-donor T cell macrochimerism displayed high graft-versus-host to host-versus-graft clonal ratios in allografts.

This clone appeared a single time. Its matching antigen is unknown. Assay: immunoSEQ multiplex PCR; the TCRdb copy retains only in-frame clones and omits some. The sample gives 15,000 to 17,000 clones, 74% of which show up once; about 3.5% is in the top ten. Lymphocytes (intraepithelial and lamina propria) were released by processing the graft tissue. The CDR3 consists of 12 residues. Trimming pared 5 bases from V and 8 bases from J, leaving 12 bases between. In germline, CDR1 is SEHNR, CDR2 FQNEAQ (reference sequence). The TCR originated in a human patient who received an intestinal transplant, so some T cells may come from the graft donor. The chain uses TRBV7-9 and TRBJ1-2; TRBD1 might be the D (5 bases). This sample comprised ileum tissue, obtained 14 days after transplant. CDR3: CASSTGGEGYTF. The CDR3 bases are TGTGCCAGCAGCACAGGAGGAGAGGGCTACACCTTC.